This T cell receptor beta chain was recorded in a study of blood T cell repertoires in COVID-19. The table came from immunoSEQ multiplex PCR; TCRdb's copy has only in-frame clones and leaves some out. The data contain about 47,000 clones, around 81% of them seen just once; the ten biggest clones take up around 6.6%. Trimming cost V 2 bases and J 3 bases, with 16 bases left between them. Germline V gene sequence: CDR1 SGDLS, CDR2 YYNGEE. The length of the CDR3 is 16 residues. The sequence derives from a man aged 70 or older with active COVID-19. Sequencing was carried out using peripheral blood. The chain carries TRBV9 and TRBJ2-3, with D perhaps TRBD1 (6 bases). In nucleotides, the CDR3 is TGTGCCAGCAGCGTCCAAAGGGGACAAACTACAGATACGCAGTATTTT. It is translated as CASSVQRGQTTDTQYF.